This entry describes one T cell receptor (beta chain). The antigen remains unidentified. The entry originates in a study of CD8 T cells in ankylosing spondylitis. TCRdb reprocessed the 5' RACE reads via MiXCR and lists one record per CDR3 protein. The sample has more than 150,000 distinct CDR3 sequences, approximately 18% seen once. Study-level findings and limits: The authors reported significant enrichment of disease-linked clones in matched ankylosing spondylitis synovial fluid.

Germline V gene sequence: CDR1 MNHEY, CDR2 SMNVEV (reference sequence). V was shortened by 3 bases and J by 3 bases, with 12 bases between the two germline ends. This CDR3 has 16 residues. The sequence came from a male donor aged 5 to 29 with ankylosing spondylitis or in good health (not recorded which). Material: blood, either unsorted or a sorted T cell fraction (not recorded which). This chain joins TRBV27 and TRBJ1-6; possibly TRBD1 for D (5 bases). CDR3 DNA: TGTGCCAGCAGTTTCAAGAGACAGAGCTATAATTCACCCCTCCACTTT. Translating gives CASSFKRQSYNSPLHF.